This TCR beta chain appears in the sequencing data of a study of cytomegalovirus exposure and HLA in healthy donors. For the study at large: Early on, a data release was issued that held approximately 92 million unique TCRs from HLA-typed donors.

Study results and caveats: The study listed approximately 160 cytomegalovirus-associated TCR beta chains. Later work found most CMV-associated TCR beta chains apparently HLA-restricted.

Notes on this clone: The antigen remains unidentified.

Vbeta (60) and Jbeta (13) primers were used in the PCR. TCRdb keeps only in-frame clones here, not all; method: immunoSEQ multiplex PCR. Of approximately 150,000 clones listed, around four fifths are singletons. This CDR3 has 20 amino acids. This TCR was sampled from a woman between 45 and 65 years old in good health and CMV-seronegative. The V gene is TRBV21-1, the J gene TRBJ2-4; the D call of TRBD2 is as the table states it, not checked on the DNA. TRBV21-1 is an annotated pseudogene. Sequencing was performed on PBMCs. This CDR3 is CASSPPPGLAGGGAKNIQYF. The DNA of the CDR3 is TGTGCCAGCAGCCCTCCCCCGGGACTAGCGGGAGGAGGAGCCAAAAACATTCAGTACTTC.